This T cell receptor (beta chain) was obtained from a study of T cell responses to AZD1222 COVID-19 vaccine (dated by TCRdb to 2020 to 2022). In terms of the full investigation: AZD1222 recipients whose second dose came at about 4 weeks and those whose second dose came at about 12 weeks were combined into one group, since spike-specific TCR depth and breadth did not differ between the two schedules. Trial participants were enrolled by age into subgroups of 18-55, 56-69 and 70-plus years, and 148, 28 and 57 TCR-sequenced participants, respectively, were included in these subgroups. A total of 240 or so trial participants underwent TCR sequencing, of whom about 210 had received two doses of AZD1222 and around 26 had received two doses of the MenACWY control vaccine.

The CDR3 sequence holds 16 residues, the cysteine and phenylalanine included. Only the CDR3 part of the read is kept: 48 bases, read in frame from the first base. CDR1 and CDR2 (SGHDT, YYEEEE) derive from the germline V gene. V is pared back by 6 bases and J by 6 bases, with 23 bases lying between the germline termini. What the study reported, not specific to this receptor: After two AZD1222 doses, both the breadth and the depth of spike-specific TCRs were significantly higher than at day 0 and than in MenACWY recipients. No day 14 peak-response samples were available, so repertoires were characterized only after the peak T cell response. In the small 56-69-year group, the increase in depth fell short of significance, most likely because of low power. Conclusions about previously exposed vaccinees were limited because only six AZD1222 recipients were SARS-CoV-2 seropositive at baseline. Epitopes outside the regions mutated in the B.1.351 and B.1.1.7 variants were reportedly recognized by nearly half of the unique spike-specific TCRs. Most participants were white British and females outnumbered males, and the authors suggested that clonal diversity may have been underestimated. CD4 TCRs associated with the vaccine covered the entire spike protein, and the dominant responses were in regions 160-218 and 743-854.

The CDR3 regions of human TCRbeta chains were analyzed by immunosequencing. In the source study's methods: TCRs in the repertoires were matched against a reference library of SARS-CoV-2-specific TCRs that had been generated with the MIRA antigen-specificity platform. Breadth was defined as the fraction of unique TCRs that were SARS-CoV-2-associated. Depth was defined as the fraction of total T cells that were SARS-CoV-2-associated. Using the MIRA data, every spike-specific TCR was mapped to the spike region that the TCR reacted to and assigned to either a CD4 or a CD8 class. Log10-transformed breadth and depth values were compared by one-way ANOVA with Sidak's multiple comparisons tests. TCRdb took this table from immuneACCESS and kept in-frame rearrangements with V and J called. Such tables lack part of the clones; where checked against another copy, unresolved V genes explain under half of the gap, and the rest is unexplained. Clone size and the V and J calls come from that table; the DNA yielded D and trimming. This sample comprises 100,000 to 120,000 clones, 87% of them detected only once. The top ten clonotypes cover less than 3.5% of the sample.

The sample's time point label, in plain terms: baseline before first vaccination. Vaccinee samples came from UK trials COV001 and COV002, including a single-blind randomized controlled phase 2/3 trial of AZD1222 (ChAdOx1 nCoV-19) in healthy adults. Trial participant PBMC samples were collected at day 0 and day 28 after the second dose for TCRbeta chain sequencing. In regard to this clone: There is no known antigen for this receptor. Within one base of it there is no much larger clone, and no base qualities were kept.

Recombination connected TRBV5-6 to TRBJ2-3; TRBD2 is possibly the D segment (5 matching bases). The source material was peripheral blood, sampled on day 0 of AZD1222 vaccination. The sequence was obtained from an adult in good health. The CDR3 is CASTGGAGGPSDTQYF. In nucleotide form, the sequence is TGTGCCAGCACCGGCGGAGCAGGAGGCCCGTCGGATACGCAGTATTTT.